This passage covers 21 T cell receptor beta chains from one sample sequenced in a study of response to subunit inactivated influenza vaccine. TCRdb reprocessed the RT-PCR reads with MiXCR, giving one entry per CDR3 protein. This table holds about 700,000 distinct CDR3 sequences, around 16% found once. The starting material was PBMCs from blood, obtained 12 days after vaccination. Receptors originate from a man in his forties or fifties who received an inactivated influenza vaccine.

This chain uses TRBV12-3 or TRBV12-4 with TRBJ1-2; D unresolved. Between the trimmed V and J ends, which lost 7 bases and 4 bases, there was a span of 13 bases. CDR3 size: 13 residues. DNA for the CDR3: TGTGCCAGCACCTTAGGGAGGCTCTATGGCTACACCTTC. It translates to CASTLGRLYGYTF.

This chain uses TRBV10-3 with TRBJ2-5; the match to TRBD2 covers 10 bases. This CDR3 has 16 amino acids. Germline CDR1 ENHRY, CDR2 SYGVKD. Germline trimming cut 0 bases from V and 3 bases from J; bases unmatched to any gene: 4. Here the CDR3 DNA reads TGTGCCATCAGTGAGTCGTACCTAGCGGGGGAAGAGACCCAGTACTTC. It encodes CAISESYLAGEETQYF.

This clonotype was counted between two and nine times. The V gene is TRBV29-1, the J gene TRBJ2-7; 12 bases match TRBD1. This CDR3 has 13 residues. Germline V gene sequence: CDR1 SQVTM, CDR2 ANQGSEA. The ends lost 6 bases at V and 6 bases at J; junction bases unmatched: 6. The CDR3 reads CSVGDRGLREQYF. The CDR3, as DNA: TGCAGCGTAGGGGACAGGGGGCTTCGCGAGCAGTACTTC.

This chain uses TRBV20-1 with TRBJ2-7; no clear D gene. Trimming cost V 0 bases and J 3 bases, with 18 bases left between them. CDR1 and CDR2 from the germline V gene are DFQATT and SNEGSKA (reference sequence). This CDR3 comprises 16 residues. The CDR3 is CSARDKPGGNSYEQYF. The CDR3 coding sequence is TGCAGTGCTAGAGACAAACCAGGTGGGAACAGCTACGAGCAGTACTTC.

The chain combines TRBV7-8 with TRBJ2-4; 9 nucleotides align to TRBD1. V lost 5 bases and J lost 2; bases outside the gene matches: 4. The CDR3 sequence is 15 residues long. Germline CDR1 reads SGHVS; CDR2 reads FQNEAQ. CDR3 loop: CASSGQGRTKNIQYF. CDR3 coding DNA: TGTGCCAGCAGCGGACAGGGGAGGACCAAAAACATTCAGTACTTC. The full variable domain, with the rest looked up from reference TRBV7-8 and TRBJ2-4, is GAGVSQSPRYKVAKRGQDVALRCDPISGHVSLFWYQQALGQGPEFLTYFQNEAQLDKSGLPSDRFFAERPEGSVSTLKIQRTQQEDSAVYLCASSGQGRTKNIQYFGAGTRLSVL.

CDR3 nucleotides: TGTGCCAGCAGACTACGACTACAGGGGAACACCTACGAGCAGTACTTC. It codes for CASRLRLQGNTYEQYF. The chain couples TRBV6-2 or TRBV6-3 to TRBJ2-7; 7 bases are shared with TRBD1. CDR1 and CDR2 (germline): MNHEY, SVGEGT. This CDR3 has 16 amino acids. The ends lost 6 bases at V and 2 bases at J; junction bases unmatched: 13.

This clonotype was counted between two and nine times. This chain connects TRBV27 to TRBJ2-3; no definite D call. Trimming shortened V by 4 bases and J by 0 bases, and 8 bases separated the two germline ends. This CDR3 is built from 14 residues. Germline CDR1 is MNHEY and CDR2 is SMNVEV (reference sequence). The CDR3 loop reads CASSWAASTDTQYF. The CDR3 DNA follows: TGTGCCAGCAGTTGGGCAGCTAGCACAGATACGCAGTATTTT.

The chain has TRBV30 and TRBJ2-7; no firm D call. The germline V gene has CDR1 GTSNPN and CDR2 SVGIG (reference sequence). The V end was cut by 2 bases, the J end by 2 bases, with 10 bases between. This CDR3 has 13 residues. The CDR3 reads CAWSPPVPYEQYF. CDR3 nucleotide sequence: TGTGCCTGGAGTCCTCCTGTACCCTACGAGCAGTACTTC.

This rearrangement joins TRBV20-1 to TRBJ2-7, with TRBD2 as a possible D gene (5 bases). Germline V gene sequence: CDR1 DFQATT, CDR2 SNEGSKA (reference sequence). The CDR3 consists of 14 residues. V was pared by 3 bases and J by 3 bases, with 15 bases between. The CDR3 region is CSARTVAGDYEQYF. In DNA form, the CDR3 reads TGCAGTGCTAGGACGGTAGCCGGGGACTACGAGCAGTACTTC.

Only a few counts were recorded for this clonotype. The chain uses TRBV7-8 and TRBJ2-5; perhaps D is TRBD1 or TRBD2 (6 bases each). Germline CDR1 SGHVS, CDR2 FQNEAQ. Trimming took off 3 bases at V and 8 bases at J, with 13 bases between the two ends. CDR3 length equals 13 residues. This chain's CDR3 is CASSFPGGRTQYF. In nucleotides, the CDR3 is TGTGCCAGCAGCTTTCCCGGGGGCAGAACCCAGTACTTC. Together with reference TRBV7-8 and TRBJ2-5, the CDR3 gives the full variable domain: GAGVSQSPRYKVAKRGQDVALRCDPISGHVSLFWYQQALGQGPEFLTYFQNEAQLDKSGLPSDRFFAERPEGSVSTLKIQRTQQEDSAVYLCASSFPGGRTQYFGPGTRLLVL.

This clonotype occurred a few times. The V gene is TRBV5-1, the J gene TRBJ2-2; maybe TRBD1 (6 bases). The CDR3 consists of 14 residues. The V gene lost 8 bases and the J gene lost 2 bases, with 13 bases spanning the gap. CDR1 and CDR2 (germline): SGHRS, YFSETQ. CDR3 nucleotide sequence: TGCGCCAGTTCGCAGGGGTCTAACACCGGGGAGCTGTTTTTT. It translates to CASSQGSNTGELFF. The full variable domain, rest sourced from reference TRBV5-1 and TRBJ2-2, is KAGVTQTPRYLIKTRGQQVTLSCSPISGHRSVSWYQQTPGQGLQFLFEYFSETQRNKGNFPGRFSGRQFSNSRSEMNVSTLELGDSALYLCASSQGSNTGELFFGEGSRLTVL.

Written as DNA, the CDR3 is TGCGCCAGCAGCCAAGATCTGTTAGCGGGAGGGAGTGAGACCCAGTACTTC. It is translated as CASSQDLLAGGSETQYF. The chain couples TRBV4-3 to TRBJ2-5; 11 nucleotides align to TRBD2. This CDR3 is built from 17 residues. Per germline, CDR1 LGHNA and CDR2 YSLEER. Trimming cost V 0 bases and J 5 bases; bases outside gene matches: 8.

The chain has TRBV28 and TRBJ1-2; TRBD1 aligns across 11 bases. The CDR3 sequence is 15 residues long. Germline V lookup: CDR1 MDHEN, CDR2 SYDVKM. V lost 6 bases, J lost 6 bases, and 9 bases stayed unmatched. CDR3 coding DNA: TGTGCCAGCAGGCTCCGGGACAGGGGGATGAATGGCTACACCTTC. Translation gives CASRLRDRGMNGYTF.

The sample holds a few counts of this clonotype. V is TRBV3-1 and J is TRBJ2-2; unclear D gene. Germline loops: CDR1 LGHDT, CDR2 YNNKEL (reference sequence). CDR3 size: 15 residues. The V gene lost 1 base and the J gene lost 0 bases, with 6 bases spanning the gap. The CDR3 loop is CASSQGISNTGELFF. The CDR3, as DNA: TGTGCCAGCAGCCAAGGGATCTCGAACACCGGGGAGCTGTTTTTT.

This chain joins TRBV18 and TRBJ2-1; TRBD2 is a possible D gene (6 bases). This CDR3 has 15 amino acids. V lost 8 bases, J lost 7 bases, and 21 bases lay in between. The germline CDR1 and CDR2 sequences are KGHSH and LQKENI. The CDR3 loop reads CASRLGGREWNEQFF. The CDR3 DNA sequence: TGTGCCAGCCGACTGGGGGGAAGGGAATGGAATGAGCAGTTCTTC.

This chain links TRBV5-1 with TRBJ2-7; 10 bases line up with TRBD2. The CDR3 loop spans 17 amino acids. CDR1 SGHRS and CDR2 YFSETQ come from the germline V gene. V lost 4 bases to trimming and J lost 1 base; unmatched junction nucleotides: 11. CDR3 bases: TGCGCCAGCAGCCTAAGACGAACTAGCGGGGTTTCCTACGAGCAGTACTTC. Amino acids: CASSLRRTSGVSYEQYF.

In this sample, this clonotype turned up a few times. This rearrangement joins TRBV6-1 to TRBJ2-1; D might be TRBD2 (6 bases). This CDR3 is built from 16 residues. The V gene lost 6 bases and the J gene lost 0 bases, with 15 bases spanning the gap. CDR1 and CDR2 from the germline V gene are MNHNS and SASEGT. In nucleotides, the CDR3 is TGTGCCAGCAGGAAAGGAGGGGCCAGCTCCTACAATGAGCAGTTCTTC. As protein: CASRKGGASSYNEQFF.

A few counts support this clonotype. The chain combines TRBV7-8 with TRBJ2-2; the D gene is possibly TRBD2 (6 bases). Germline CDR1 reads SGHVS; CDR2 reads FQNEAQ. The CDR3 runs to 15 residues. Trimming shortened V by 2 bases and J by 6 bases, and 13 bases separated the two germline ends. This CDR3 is CASSLLEGRAGELFF. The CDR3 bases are TGTGCCAGCAGCTTATTGGAGGGCCGGGCCGGGGAGCTGTTTTTT.

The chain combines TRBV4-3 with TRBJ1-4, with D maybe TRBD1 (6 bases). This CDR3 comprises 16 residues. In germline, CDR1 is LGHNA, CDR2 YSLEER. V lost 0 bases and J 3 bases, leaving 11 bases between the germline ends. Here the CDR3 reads CASSQDGAGANEKLFF. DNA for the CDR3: TGCGCCAGCAGCCAAGATGGGGCAGGGGCTAATGAAAAACTGTTTTTT.

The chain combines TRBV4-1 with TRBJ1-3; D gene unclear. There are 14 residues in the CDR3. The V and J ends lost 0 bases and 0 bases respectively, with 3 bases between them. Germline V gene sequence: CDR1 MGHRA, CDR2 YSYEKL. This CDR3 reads CASSQDTSGNTIYF. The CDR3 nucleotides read TGCGCCAGCAGCCAAGACACCTCTGGAAACACCATATATTTT.

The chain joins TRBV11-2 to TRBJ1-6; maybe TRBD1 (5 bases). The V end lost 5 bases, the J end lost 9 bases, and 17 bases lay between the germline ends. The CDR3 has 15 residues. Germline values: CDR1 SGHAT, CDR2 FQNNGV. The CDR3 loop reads CASSPGPGRASPLHF. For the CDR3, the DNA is TGTGCCAGCAGCCCAGGGCCAGGGAGGGCTTCACCCCTCCACTTT.